This TCR beta chain stems from a study of cytomegalovirus exposure and HLA in healthy donors. The study, taken as a whole, reports: With high specificity and sensitivity, the classifier reportedly diagnosed cytomegalovirus status.

The study sampled nominally healthy donors, though unrecorded immune exposures were likely. With 11 bases clipped from V and 3 bases from J, the junction kept 3 bases outside the gene matches. From germline, CDR1 is ENHRY and CDR2 SYGVKD. The CDR3 length is 12 residues. To note about this clone: What it recognizes is unknown.

The PCR employed 60 Vbeta primers together with 13 Jbeta primers. Only in-frame clones appear in the TCRdb table, and some are missing; sequencing was by immunoSEQ multiplex PCR. The table lists some 110,000 clones, more than 65% of them singletons. This chain joins TRBV10-3 and TRBJ2-3; 9 bases are shared with TRBD2. This clonotype was sampled from a woman in her sixties or seventies in good health and CMV-seropositive. The sequencing input was PBMCs. In nucleotides, the CDR3 is TGTGCCTCGACTAGCGGAACAGATACGCAGTATTTT. Residues: CASTSGTDTQYF.